Listed here is a single TCR beta chain. Antigen: not known. This entry belongs to a study of CD8 T cells in ankylosing spondylitis. Study-wide points: Several highly homologous variants made up a TCR beta motif that seemed to typify ankylosing spondylitis blood. Clones that were linked to disease were CD8+ and were relatively rare in peripheral blood.

Per germline, CDR1 SEHNR and CDR2 FQNEAQ (reference sequence). Deletions cut 4 bases from V and 8 bases from J, with 15 bases between. There are 14 residues in the CDR3. A single record per CDR3 protein comes from TCRdb applying MiXCR to the 5' RACE reads. The repertoire includes under 450,000 distinct CDR3 sequences, roughly 20% of them detected once, and approximately 14% sits in the top ten. This receptor was taken from a male donor with ankylosing spondylitis or in good health (not recorded which). V and J are TRBV7-9 and TRBJ2-1; no clear D. Specimen: blood, either unsorted or a sorted T cell fraction (not recorded which). The CDR3 sequence: CASSYNALSDEQFF. CDR3 sequence (DNA): TGTGCCAGCAGCTACAACGCCCTATCGGATGAGCAGTTCTTC.